The 25 T cell receptor beta chains below were found in one sample sequenced in a study of post-analysis software for immune sequencing data. Study-wide points: Patients used five TRBV segments, including TRBV5-6, TRBV5-1 and TRBV20-1, more often than controls.

No antigen has been identified for these receptors. Tagging with unique molecular identifiers was a feature of the TCR beta cDNA libraries. TCRdb re-derived calls from the PCR reads in MiXCR, one entry per CDR3 protein. The profile covers roughly 800,000 distinct CDR3 sequences, with roughly 58% appearing a single time and 4.6% taken by the ten largest. Sequenced sample: blood. These receptors came from a girl aged 10 to 17 with multiple sclerosis.

The chain combines TRBV10-3 with TRBJ1-4; no reliable D call. Germline V gene lookup returns CDR1 ENHRY and CDR2 SYGVKD. This CDR3 has 16 residues. V lost 6 bases to trimming and J lost 5 bases, with 19 bases between them. CDR3 amino acids: CAISRASLTGNEKLFF. CDR3 sequence (DNA): TGTGCCATCAGCCGGGCTAGTCTTACTGGAAATGAAAAACTGTTTTTT.

The table lists this clonotype with a count of one. In this CDR3 the conserved last residue, phenylalanine or tryptophan, is missing, so a read error is likely. This rearrangement joins TRBV5-1 to TRBJ2-7; D is perhaps TRBD1 (5 bases). V gave up 4 bases and J gave up 3 bases, with 11 bases separating them. Per the germline V gene, CDR1 is SGHRS and CDR2 is YFSETQ. The length of the CDR3 is 13 residues. CDR3 nucleotides: TGCGCCAGCAGCATCACAGGAAACTACGAGCAGTACTGC. This sequence encodes CASSITGNYEQYC.

The chain is built from TRBV5-1 and TRBJ2-5; D ambiguous. Trimming removed 0 bases from V and 2 bases from J, with 8 bases in between. Looked up from germline, CDR1 is SGHRS and CDR2 is YFSETQ. The CDR3 contains 14 residues. CDR3 sequence reads: CASSLDSLQETQYF. CDR3 DNA: TGCGCCAGCAGCTTGGACAGCTTACAAGAGACCCAGTACTTC.

The chain recombines TRBV12-3 or TRBV12-4 with TRBJ2-3, with D maybe TRBD1 (5 bases). The V end was cut by 5 bases, the J end by 1 base, with 13 bases between. This CDR3 spans 15 amino acids. The CDR3 sequence is CASSGAPRRTDTQYF. The DNA for the CDR3 is TGTGCCAGCAGTGGGGCCCCGAGGCGCACAGATACGCAGTATTTT.

The chain employs TRBV20-1 and TRBJ2-7; 10 bases align to TRBD1. CDR1 DFQATT and CDR2 SNEGSKA come from the germline V gene (reference sequence). V lost 6 bases, J lost 4 bases, and 6 bases stayed unmatched. The CDR3 spans 13 residues. The CDR3: CSALDRGQYEQYF. The CDR3 coding sequence is TGCAGTGCGCTTGACAGGGGGCAGTACGAGCAGTACTTC.

This sequence joins TRBV5-1 and TRBJ2-7; 7 nucleotides line up with TRBD2. The CDR3 length is 15 residues. Germline-derived CDR1 and CDR2 are SGHRS and YFSETQ. Losses at the gene ends were 3 bases for V and 3 bases for J; bases not matched to a gene: 9. The CDR3 region has the DNA TGCGCCAGCAGCTGGAGAGCGGGGCTGAACTACGAGCAGTACTTC. Translated: CASSWRAGLNYEQYF. Complete variable domain (other parts from reference TRBV5-1 and TRBJ2-7): KAGVTQTPRYLIKTRGQQVTLSCSPISGHRSVSWYQQTPGQGLQFLFEYFSETQRNKGNFPGRFSGRQFSNSRSEMNVSTLELGDSALYLCASSWRAGLNYEQYFGPGTRLTVT.

The J gene is TRBJ1-5, the V gene TRBV6-6; D gene ambiguous. CDR1 MNHNY and CDR2 SVGAGI come from the germline V gene (reference sequence). The CDR3 is 13 residues long. Trimming left V 5 bases short and J 5 bases short, with 10 bases between. CDR3 in amino acids: CASSTASDQPQHF. The CDR3, as DNA: TGTGCCAGCAGTACCGCAAGCGATCAGCCCCAGCATTTT.

J is TRBJ2-2 and V is TRBV10-3; D is unclear. Germline lookup yields CDR1 ENHRY and CDR2 SYGVKD. The CDR3 is 15 amino acids. The V and J ends lost 3 bases and 1 base respectively, with 9 bases between them. CDR3 region: CAISDQVLNTGELFF. CDR3 in DNA: TGTGCCATCAGTGATCAGGTCCTGAACACCGGGGAGCTGTTTTTT.

V gene TRBV3-1 combines with J gene TRBJ2-5; tentatively, D is TRBD2 (5 bases). The end of the DNA fits TRBJ2-7 better, so the J call may be wrong. Germline values: CDR1 LGHDT, CDR2 YNNKEL (reference sequence). This CDR3 has 15 residues. The DNA for the CDR3 is TGTGCCAGCAGCCACCTAAGCCAGCAGGAGGTCGAGCAGTACTTC. Translating gives CASSHLSQQEVEQYF.

This clonotype occurred a few times. V and J are TRBV20-1 and TRBJ1-1, with D hard to call. The CDR3 extends over 10 amino acids. Trimming shortened V by 6 bases and J by 11 bases, and 13 bases separated the two germline ends. The germline gives CDR1 DFQATT, CDR2 SNEGSKA (reference sequence). Here the CDR3 DNA reads TGCAGTGCCGACCGGGAGGTTGCTTTCTTT. Translation gives CSADREVAFF.

V gene TRBV20-1 combines with J gene TRBJ2-4; 9 nucleotides match TRBD1. The closer fit of TRBJ2-7 to the DNA end suggests the J call may be wrong. Per the germline V gene, CDR1 is DFQATT and CDR2 is SNEGSKA (reference sequence). The CDR3 loop spans 14 amino acids. CDR3 in amino acids: CSASGTGLVYEQYF. In DNA, the CDR3 is TGCAGTGCTAGCGGGACAGGGTTAGTCTACGAGCAGTACTTC.

The genes are TRBV20-1 and TRBJ2-7; D perhaps matches TRBD2 (6 bases). The CDR3 covers 11 residues. Germline-derived CDR1 and CDR2 are DFQATT and SNEGSKA (reference sequence). V dropped 5 bases and J dropped 3 bases, with 8 bases sitting between them. CDR3 DNA: TGCAGTGCTTGGGGGGACTACGAGCAGTACTTC. Its translation: CSAWGDYEQYF.

The V and J genes are TRBV20-1 and TRBJ2-5; 8 nucleotides match TRBD1. Trimming at V came to 0 bases and at J to 8 bases, leaving 2 bases not matched to a gene. Germline V lookup: CDR1 DFQATT, CDR2 SNEGSKA (reference sequence). This CDR3 contains 12 residues. The CDR3 loop is CSARDGTGTQYF. The CDR3, as DNA: TGCAGTGCTAGAGACGGGACAGGCACCCAGTACTTC.

The CDR3 protein is CASSYDRGPGTQYF. CDR3 coding DNA: TGCGCCAGCAGCTATGACCGGGGCCCAGGGACCCAGTACTTC. The genes are TRBV5-1 and TRBJ2-7; D could derive from TRBD1 or TRBD2 (5 bases each). The J call may be mistaken, given a closer DNA end match to TRBJ2-5. Germline CDR1 reads SGHRS; CDR2 reads YFSETQ. The CDR3 covers 14 residues.

The chain employs TRBV20-1 and TRBJ1-5, with TRBD1 matching over 7 bases. This CDR3 spans 13 amino acids. V shed 5 bases, J shed 6 bases, and the junction held 7 bases outside the gene matches. Germline V CDR1 and CDR2: DFQATT, SNEGSKA (reference sequence). This chain's CDR3 is CSASDRAGQPQHF. The CDR3 region has the DNA TGCAGTGCTTCAGACAGGGCCGGTCAGCCCCAGCATTTT.

This clonotype was seen more than once but under ten times. V and J are TRBV25-1 and TRBJ1-1, with D tentatively TRBD1 (5 bases). V was trimmed by 1 base and J by 4 bases, leaving 19 bases between them. The V gene's germline CDR1 is MGHDK and CDR2 SYGVNS. CDR3 length equals 17 residues. CDR3 residues: CASSELNTGTTGTEAFF. The CDR3 nucleotides are TGTGCCAGCAGTGAATTAAACACCGGGACCACAGGCACTGAAGCTTTCTTT.

This clonotype was seen a handful of times. The chain is built from TRBV7-2 and TRBJ2-5; maybe TRBD1 (5 bases). The CDR3 covers 14 residues. The germline V and J ends were trimmed by 7 bases and 5 bases, with 17 bases remaining between them. Germline V CDR1 and CDR2: SGHTA, FQGNSA. This chain's CDR3 is CASNSNQGGETQYF. The CDR3 nucleotides are TGTGCCAGCAACTCCAATCAGGGCGGCGAGACCCAGTACTTC.

The chain is built from TRBV7-3 and TRBJ2-7; 8 bases align to TRBD2. The CDR3 sequence is 16 residues long. Germline V gene data show CDR1 as SGHTA and CDR2 as FQGTGA. The J segment lost 5 bases and the V segment lost 1 base, leaving 10 bases of the junction unmatched. CDR3 loop: CASSLSASSGRHEQYF. For the CDR3, the DNA is TGTGCCAGCAGCTTAAGTGCGTCTAGCGGGCGGCACGAGCAGTACTTC.

This clonotype was seen once. Its ends do not fully match the called genes, so a read error is possible. The chain has TRBV9 and TRBJ1-2; D uncertain. The germline CDR1 and CDR2 sequences are SGDLS and YYNGEE. The CDR3 extends over 16 amino acids. The CDR3 region has the DNA TGTGCCAACAGCTCCCCTCGTTGGGAGAGCAACTATGGCTACACCTTC. Translated, it gives CANSSPRWESNYGYTF.

The chain couples TRBV12-3 or TRBV12-4 to TRBJ1-2; tentatively, D is TRBD1 (5 bases). The length of the CDR3 is 15 residues. Trimming took off 2 bases at V and 3 bases at J, with 13 bases between the two ends. The CDR3, as DNA: TGTGCCAGCAGTTTATGGGCCAGGGAGGACTATGGCTACACCTTC. The encoded protein is CASSLWAREDYGYTF.

Here the CDR3 reads CASSFGTQETQYF. The CDR3 nucleotides are TGCGCCAGCAGCTTCGGGACACAAGAGACCCAGTACTTC. The chain employs TRBV5-1 and TRBJ2-5; tentatively, D is TRBD1 (6 bases). The CDR3 extends over 13 amino acids. CDR1 SGHRS and CDR2 YFSETQ come from the germline V gene. Trimming took 2 bases from V and 2 from J, leaving 7 bases between them.

The chain joins TRBV3-1 to TRBJ2-6, with D unresolved. CDR1 is LGHDT, CDR2 YNNKEL, per germline (reference sequence). V shed 3 bases and J shed 1 base, with 16 bases lying between them. CDR3 length: 18 residues. CDR3 in DNA: TGTGCCAGCAGCCACGATCCACTTTTCGGGTCTGGGGCCAACGTCCTGACTTTC. Translating it yields CASSHDPLFGSGANVLTF.

This clonotype has only a few counts. J is TRBJ2-7 and V is TRBV7-6, with D possibly being TRBD1 or TRBD2 (5 bases each). The length of the CDR3 is 15 residues. The V and J ends lost 2 bases and 3 bases respectively, with 14 bases between them. Germline V lookup: CDR1 SGHVS, CDR2 FNYEAQ. DNA of the CDR3: TGTGCCAGCAGCTTAAATGAGGGGTCCCACTACGAGCAGTACTTC. This translates into CASSLNEGSHYEQYF.

This clonotype appeared a single time. This chain links TRBV27 with TRBJ1-2; D gene unclear. Germline V gives CDR1 MNHEY, CDR2 SMNVEV (reference sequence). V dropped 4 bases and J dropped 0 bases, with 15 bases sitting between them. The CDR3 loop spans 16 amino acids. The CDR3 here is CASSSTGPATNYGYTF. The DNA for the CDR3 is TGTGCCAGCAGTTCAACGGGTCCAGCAACTAACTATGGCTACACCTTC.

The chain carries TRBV3-1 and TRBJ2-3; 10 nucleotides agree with TRBD2. Germline lookup yields CDR1 LGHDT and CDR2 YNNKEL (reference sequence). The V segment lost 0 bases and the J segment 0 bases; nucleotides outside the gene matches: 3. The CDR3 has 17 residues. The CDR3 nucleotides are TGTGCCAGCAGCCAAGATACGGGACTAGCGAGCACAGATACGCAGTATTTT. It yields the protein CASSQDTGLASTDTQYF.